Each of the 4 T cell receptor beta chains below was sequenced from the same sample in a study of cytomegalovirus exposure and HLA in healthy donors. Sequenced by immunoSEQ multiplex PCR; TCRdb stores in-frame clones only, minus some. The table records 80,000 or so clones, 85% to 95% of them present only once. The material sequenced was PBMCs. The receptor source for this set is a young woman in good health and CMV-seronegative.

The chain has TRBV12-2 and TRBJ2-7; TRBD2, as called in the table, went unchecked against the DNA. TRBV12-2 is labeled a pseudogene. This CDR3 contains 14 residues. DNA for the CDR3: TGTGCAAGTCGCTTGGTCGAGGAGGCCTACGAGCAGTACTTC. Translation: CASRLVEEAYEQYF.

The chain joins TRBV27 to TRBJ1-2; tentatively, D is TRBD1 (6 bases). The CDR3 extends over 14 amino acids. Deletions cut 6 bases from V and 4 bases from J, with 15 bases between. Germline CDR1 reads MNHEY; CDR2 reads SMNVEV (reference sequence). CDR3 DNA: TGTGCCAGCAGCCCGAGGGGCAGGGGCTATGGCTACACCTTC. It is translated as CASSPRGRGYGYTF.

V is TRBV20-1 and J is TRBJ2-7; D may be TRBD1 (5 bases). Trimming shortened V by 6 bases and J by 3 bases, and 9 bases separated the two germline ends. This CDR3 contains 11 residues. The germline V gene encodes CDR1 DFQATT and CDR2 SNEGSKA (reference sequence). The CDR3 coding sequence is TGCAGTGCGCAAAGGGGCTACGAGCAGTACTTC. Its protein is CSAQRGYEQYF.

V gene TRBV9 combines with J gene TRBJ2-7; a possible D gene is TRBD1 (7 bases). The germline CDR1 and CDR2 sequences are SGDLS and YYNGEE. This CDR3 region has 16 residues. The V end was cut by 0 bases, the J end by 7 bases, with 20 bases between. The CDR3 nucleotides read TGTGCCAGCAGCGTAGCCGCGGGGACAGTCCATGAAGAGCAGTACTTC. Encoded protein: CASSVAAGTVHEEQYF.